Below are 10 T cell receptor beta chains sequenced from a single sample in a study of T-cell reconstitution after alpha-beta-depleted transplantation in children. Unique molecular identifiers featured in how the TCRbeta library was prepared. TCRdb analysed the PCR reads with MiXCR anew, one entry per CDR3 protein. The sample includes more than 85,000 distinct CDR3 sequences, under 13% of them seen just once. The sequencing used PBMCs from the stem cell graft donor, collected from the stem cell graft. These receptors all come from a human donor who donated a stem cell graft to a child with acute lymphoblastic leukemia.

This clonotype was seen ten or more times. The V gene is TRBV6-4, the J gene TRBJ2-5; TRBD1 matches 8 bases. This CDR3 is 20 amino acids long. The germline gives CDR1 MRHNA, CDR2 SNTAGT. The trim removed 6 bases at V and 2 bases at J, leaving 23 bases unmatched. The CDR3 nucleotides are TGTGCCAGCAGCCGCTCTGGGACGAACGCCCTGGACAGGGAGCAAGAGACCCAGTACTTC. This encodes CASSRSGTNALDREQETQYF.

In this sample, this clonotype turned up many times. The chain couples TRBV4-2 to TRBJ2-7; D is undetermined. CDR1 is LGHNA and CDR2 is YNFKEQ in the germline V gene. The CDR3 has 15 residues. Deletions cut 1 base from V and 6 bases from J, with 16 bases between. The DNA for the CDR3 is TGTGCCAGCAGCCAAGGTGTAGGCAAAGCCTTCGAGCAGTACTTC. Translation gives CASSQGVGKAFEQYF.

Written as DNA, the CDR3 is TGTGCCTGGAGAGGAGCGGGAGGGTACAATGAGCAGTTCTTC. Translating it yields CAWRGAGGYNEQFF. The rearrangement joins TRBV30 to TRBJ2-1, with 10 positions matching TRBD2. CDR3 length equals 14 residues. CDR1 and CDR2 from the germline V gene are GTSNPN and SVGIG (reference sequence). The V gene end was trimmed by 3 bases and the J gene end by 4 bases; junction bases not matched to a gene: 3.

This clonotype came up many times. V gene TRBV5-1 combines with J gene TRBJ2-7; TRBD2 matches 10 bases. This CDR3 is built from 15 residues. With V trimmed by 4 bases and J by 2 bases, 6 bases remained unmatched. Per the germline V gene, CDR1 is SGHRS and CDR2 is YFSETQ. CDR3 protein: CASSLRAGGPYEQYF. CDR3 sequence (DNA): TGCGCCAGCAGCCTCAGAGCGGGAGGGCCCTACGAGCAGTACTTC.

This clonotype was detected ten times or more. For the CDR3, the DNA is TGTGCCAGCAGCTTCGGGACTAGCGTCACCTACGAGCAGTACTTC. Translating it yields CASSFGTSVTYEQYF. The chain joins TRBV3-1 to TRBJ2-7; 10 nucleotides agree with TRBD2. The J segment lost 2 bases and the V segment lost 5 bases, leaving 6 bases of the junction unmatched. Germline V lookup: CDR1 LGHDT, CDR2 YNNKEL (reference sequence). The CDR3 covers 15 residues.

This clonotype has at least ten counts. This chain connects TRBV5-4 to TRBJ2-2, with 8 nucleotides matching TRBD1. CDR3 length: 16 residues. The germline CDR1 and CDR2 sequences are SGHNT and YYREEE (reference sequence). V lost 3 bases, J lost 1 base, and 5 bases stayed unmatched. CDR3 loop: CASSSPDRGNTGELFF. The CDR3 DNA reads TGTGCCAGCAGCTCCCCCGACAGGGGGAACACCGGGGAGCTGTTTTTT. Full variable domain (missing parts from reference TRBV5-4 and TRBJ2-2): ETGVTQSPTHLIKTRGQQVTLRCSSQSGHNTVSWYQQALGQGPQFIFQYYREEENGRGNFPPRFSGLQFPNYSSELNVNALELDDSALYLCASSSPDRGNTGELFFGEGSRLTVL.

This clonotype was recorded at least ten times. The chain employs TRBV12-3 or TRBV12-4 and TRBJ1-2, with a tentative D call TRBD1 (5 bases). The CDR3 has 13 residues. The ends were cut back, 8 bases at V and 4 bases at J, with 14 bases in the middle. The DNA of the CDR3 is TGTGCCAGCGGGTTTCCAGGGACCTATGGCTACACCTTC. Translation gives CASGFPGTYGYTF.

This clonotype was counted at least ten times. The chain joins TRBV6-2 or TRBV6-3 to TRBJ2-1, with 16 positions matching TRBD2. Trimming cost V 5 bases and J 8 bases; bases outside gene matches: 6. Germline assignment: CDR1 MNHEY and CDR2 SVGEGT. The CDR3 is 16 residues long. The CDR3 here is CASSTGTSGGADEQFF. The CDR3 bases are TGTGCCAGCAGTACCGGGACTAGCGGGGGGGCCGATGAGCAGTTCTTC.

The genes are TRBV11-3 and TRBJ2-7, with D maybe TRBD1 (5 bases). Trimming removed 3 bases from V and 4 bases from J, with 10 bases in between. Germline CDR1 SGHNT, CDR2 YENEEA. The CDR3 is 13 residues long. This CDR3 reads CASSFRAEYEQYF. CDR3 nucleotide sequence: TGTGCCAGCAGCTTCAGGGCTGAATACGAGCAGTACTTC.

This clonotype was counted at least ten times. V and J are TRBV12-3 or TRBV12-4 and TRBJ1-1; tentatively, D is TRBD1 (5 bases). CDR3 length equals 12 residues. V was pared by 2 bases and J by 10 bases, with 11 bases between. The CDR3 DNA sequence: TGTGCCAGCAGTTTAATCGGGACCGTAGCTTTCTTT. Translated, it gives CASSLIGTVAFF.